This TCR beta chain is drawn from a study of CD8 T cells in ankylosing spondylitis. General study findings and limits: Roughly eight highly homologous variants made up a TCR beta motif that seemed to typify ankylosing spondylitis blood.

TCRdb re-analysed the 5' RACE reads in MiXCR, keeping a single row per CDR3 protein. The data show some 220,000 distinct CDR3 sequences, more than 5.5% seen once. Germline-derived CDR1 and CDR2 are DFQATT and SNEGSKA (reference sequence). V lost 5 bases and J lost 8; bases outside the gene matches: 8. CDR3 length equals 15 residues. This clonotype was recorded many times. The target antigen is unknown. Sequencing was done on a sample of blood, either unsorted or a sorted T cell fraction (not recorded which). This receptor was identified in a male donor with ankylosing spondylitis. V and J are TRBV20-1 and TRBJ2-1; TRBD2 matches 14 bases. The CDR3 nucleotides read TGCAGTGCTCCTTCCGGGACTAGCGGGGGCGATGAGCAGTTCTTC. Amino acid sequence: CSAPSGTSGGDEQFF.